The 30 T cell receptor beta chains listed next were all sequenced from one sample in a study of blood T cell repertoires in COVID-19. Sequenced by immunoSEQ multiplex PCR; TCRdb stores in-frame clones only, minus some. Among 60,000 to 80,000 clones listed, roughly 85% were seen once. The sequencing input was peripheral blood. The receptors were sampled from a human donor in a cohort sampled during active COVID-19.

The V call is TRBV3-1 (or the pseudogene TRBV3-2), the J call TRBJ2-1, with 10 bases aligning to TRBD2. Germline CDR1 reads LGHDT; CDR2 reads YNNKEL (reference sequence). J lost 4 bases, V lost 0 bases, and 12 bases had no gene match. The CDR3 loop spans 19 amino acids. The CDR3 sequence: CASSQDLRTSGKGYNEQFF. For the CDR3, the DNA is TGTGCCAGCAGCCAAGATCTAAGGACTAGCGGAAAAGGATACAATGAGCAGTTCTTC.

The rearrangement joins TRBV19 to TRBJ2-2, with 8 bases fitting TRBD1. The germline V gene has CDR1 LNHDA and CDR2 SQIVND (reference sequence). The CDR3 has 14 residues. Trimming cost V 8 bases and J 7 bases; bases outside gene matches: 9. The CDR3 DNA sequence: TGTGCCAGTTCGCAGGGGGCGCGCATCGGGGAGCTGTTTTTT. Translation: CASSQGARIGELFF.

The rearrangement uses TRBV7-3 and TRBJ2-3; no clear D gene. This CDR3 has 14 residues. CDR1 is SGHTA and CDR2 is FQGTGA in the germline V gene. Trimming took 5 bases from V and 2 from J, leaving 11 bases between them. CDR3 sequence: CASSPGSSTDTQYF. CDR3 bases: TGTGCCAGCAGCCCCGGTTCTTCCACAGATACGCAGTATTTT.

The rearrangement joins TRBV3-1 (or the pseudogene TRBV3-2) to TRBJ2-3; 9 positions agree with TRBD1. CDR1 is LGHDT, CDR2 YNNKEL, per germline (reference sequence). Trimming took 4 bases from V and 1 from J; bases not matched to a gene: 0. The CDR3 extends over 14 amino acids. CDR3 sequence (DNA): TGTGCCAGCAGCCGGACAGGGGGCACAGATACGCAGTATTTT. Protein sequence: CASSRTGGTDTQYF.

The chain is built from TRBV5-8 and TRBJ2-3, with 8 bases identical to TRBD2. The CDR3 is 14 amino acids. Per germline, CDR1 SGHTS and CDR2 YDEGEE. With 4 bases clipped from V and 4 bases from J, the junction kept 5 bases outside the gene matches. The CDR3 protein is CASSRGLAADTQYF. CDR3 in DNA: TGTGCCAGCAGCCGTGGACTAGCCGCAGATACGCAGTATTTT.

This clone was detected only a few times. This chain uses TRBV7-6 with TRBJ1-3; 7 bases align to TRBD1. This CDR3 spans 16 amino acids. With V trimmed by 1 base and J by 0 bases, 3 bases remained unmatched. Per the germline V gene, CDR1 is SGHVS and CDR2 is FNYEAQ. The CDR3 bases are TGTGCCAGCAGCTTAGTGACAGGGTTCTCTGGAAACACCATATATTTT. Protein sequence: CASSLVTGFSGNTIYF.

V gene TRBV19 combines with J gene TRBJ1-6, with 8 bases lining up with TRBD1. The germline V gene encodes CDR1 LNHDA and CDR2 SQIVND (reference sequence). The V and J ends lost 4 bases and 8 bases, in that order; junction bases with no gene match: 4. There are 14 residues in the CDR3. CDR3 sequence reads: CASSKTGVHSPLHF. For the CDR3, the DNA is TGTGCCAGTAGTAAGACAGGGGTTCATTCACCCCTCCACTTT.

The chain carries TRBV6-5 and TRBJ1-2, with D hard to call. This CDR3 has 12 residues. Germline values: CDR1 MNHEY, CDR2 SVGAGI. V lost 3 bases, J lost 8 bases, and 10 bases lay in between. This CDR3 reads CASSYLNGGYTF. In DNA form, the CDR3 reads TGTGCCAGCAGTTATTTGAACGGGGGCTACACCTTC.

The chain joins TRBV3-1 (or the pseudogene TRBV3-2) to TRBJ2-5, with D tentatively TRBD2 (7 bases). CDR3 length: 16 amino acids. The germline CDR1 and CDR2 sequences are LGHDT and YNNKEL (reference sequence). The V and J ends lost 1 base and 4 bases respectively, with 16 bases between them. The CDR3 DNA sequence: TGTGCCAGCAGCCAAGGTGTAAGGGGGACTACAGAGACCCAGTACTTC. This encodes CASSQGVRGTTETQYF.

The CDR3 loop reads CASTDRGIQPQHF. CDR3 nucleotides: TGTGCCAGTACCGACAGGGGGATTCAGCCCCAGCATTTT. The chain uses TRBV19 and TRBJ1-5; 9 bases align to TRBD1. Germline CDR1 reads LNHDA; CDR2 reads SQIVND (reference sequence). This CDR3 comprises 13 residues. The V gene end was trimmed by 7 bases and the J gene end by 6 bases; junction bases not matched to a gene: 4.

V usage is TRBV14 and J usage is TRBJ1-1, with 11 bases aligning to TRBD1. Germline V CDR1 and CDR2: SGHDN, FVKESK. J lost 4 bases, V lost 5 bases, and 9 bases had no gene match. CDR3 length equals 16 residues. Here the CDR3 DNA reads TGTGCCAGCAGCGATGGGACAGGGGGTTCGGGCACTGAAGCTTTCTTT. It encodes CASSDGTGGSGTEAFF.

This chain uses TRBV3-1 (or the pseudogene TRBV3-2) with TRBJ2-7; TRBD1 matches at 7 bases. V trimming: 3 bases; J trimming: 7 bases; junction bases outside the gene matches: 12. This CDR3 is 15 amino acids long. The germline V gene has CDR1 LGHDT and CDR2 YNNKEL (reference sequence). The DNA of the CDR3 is TGTGCCAGCAGCCAGTTCGGGCAGGGGGTGGGGGAGCAGTACTTC. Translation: CASSQFGQGVGEQYF.

CDR3 loop: CASSMLAGQLQSTELFF. The CDR3 DNA is TGTGCCAGCAGCATGCTAGCGGGCCAGCTCCAAAGTACGGAGCTGTTTTTT. This rearrangement joins TRBV7-6 to TRBJ2-2, with TRBD2 matching over 8 bases. Germline V gives CDR1 SGHVS, CDR2 FNYEAQ. V shed 5 bases and J 10 bases; nucleotides not matched to a gene: 18. This CDR3 is 17 amino acids long.

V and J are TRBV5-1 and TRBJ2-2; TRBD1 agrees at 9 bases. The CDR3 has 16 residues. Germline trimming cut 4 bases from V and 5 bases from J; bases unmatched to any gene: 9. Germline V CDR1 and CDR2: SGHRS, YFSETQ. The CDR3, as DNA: TGCGCCAGCAGCGTGCGACAGGGGGTCGGGACCGGGGAGCTGTTTTTT. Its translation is CASSVRQGVGTGELFF.

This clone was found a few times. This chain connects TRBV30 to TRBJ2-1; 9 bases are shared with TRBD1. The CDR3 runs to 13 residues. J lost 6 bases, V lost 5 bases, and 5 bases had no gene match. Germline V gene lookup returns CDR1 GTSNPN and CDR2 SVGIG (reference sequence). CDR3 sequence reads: CAWGTGIRNEQFF. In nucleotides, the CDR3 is TGTGCCTGGGGGACAGGGATCCGCAATGAGCAGTTCTTC.

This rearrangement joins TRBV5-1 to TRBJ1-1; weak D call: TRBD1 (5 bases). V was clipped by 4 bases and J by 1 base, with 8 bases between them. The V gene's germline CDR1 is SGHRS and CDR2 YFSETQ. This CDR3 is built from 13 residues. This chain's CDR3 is CASSRTGNTEAFF. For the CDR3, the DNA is TGCGCCAGCAGCCGAACAGGGAACACTGAAGCTTTCTTT.

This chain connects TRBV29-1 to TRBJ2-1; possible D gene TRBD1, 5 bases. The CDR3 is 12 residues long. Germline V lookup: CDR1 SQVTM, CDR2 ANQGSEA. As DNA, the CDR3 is TGCACCCTCGCCCTGGGGCGGAATGAGCAGTTCTTC. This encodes CTLALGRNEQFF.

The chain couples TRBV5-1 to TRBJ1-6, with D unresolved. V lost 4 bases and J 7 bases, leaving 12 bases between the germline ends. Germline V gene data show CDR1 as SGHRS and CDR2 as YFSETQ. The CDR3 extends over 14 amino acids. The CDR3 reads CASSVLEGNSPLHF. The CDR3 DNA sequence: TGCGCCAGCAGCGTATTGGAGGGAAATTCACCCCTCCACTTT. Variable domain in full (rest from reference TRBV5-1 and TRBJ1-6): KAGVTQTPRYLIKTRGQQVTLSCSPISGHRSVSWYQQTPGQGLQFLFEYFSETQRNKGNFPGRFSGRQFSNSRSEMNVSTLELGDSALYLCASSVLEGNSPLHFGNGTRLTVT.

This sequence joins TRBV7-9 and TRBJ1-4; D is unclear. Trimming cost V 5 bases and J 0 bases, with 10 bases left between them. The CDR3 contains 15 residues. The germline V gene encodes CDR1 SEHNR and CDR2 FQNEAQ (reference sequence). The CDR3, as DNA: TGTGCCAGCAGCACCGGACTTTCAACTAATGAAAAACTGTTTTTT. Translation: CASSTGLSTNEKLFF.

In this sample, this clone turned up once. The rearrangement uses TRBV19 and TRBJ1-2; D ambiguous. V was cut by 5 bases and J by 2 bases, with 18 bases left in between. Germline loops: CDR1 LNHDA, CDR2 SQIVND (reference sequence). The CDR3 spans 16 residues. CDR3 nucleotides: TGTGCCAGTAGTGCCTTTACCGGCAGGTTGAACTATGGCTACACCTTC. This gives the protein CASSAFTGRLNYGYTF.

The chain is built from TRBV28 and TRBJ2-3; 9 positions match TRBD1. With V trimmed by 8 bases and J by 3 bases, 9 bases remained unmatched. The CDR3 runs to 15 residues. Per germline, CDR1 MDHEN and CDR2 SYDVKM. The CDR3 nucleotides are TGTGCCAGCTCGCGGACAGGGGTTGGTACAGATACGCAGTATTTT. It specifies CASSRTGVGTDTQYF.

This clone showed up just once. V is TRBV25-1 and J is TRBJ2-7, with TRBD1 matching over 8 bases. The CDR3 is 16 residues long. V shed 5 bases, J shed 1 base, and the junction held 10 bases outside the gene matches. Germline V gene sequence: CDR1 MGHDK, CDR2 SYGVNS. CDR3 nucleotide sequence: TGTGCCAGCAGTCGTCCGGGACAGGCTGCGTCCTACGAGCAGTACTTC. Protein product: CASSRPGQAASYEQYF.

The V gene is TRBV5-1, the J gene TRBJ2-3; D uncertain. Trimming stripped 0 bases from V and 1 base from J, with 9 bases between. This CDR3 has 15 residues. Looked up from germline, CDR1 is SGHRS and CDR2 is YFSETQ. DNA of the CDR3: TGCGCCAGCAGCTTGGCCTCGGGTGGCACAGATACGCAGTATTTT. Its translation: CASSLASGGTDTQYF.

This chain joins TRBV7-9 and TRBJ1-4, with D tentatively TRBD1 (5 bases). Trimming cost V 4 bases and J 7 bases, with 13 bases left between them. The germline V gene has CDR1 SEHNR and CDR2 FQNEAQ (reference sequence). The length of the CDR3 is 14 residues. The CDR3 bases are TGTGCCAGCAGCTCCCCCCGGGGGAGTGAAAAACTGTTTTTT. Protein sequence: CASSSPRGSEKLFF. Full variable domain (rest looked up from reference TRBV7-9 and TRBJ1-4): DTGVSQNPRHKITKRGQNVTFRCDPISEHNRLYWYRQTLGQGPEFLTYFQNEAQLEKSRLLSDRFSAERPKGSFSTLEIQRTEQGDSAMYLCASSSPRGSEKLFFGSGTQLSVL.

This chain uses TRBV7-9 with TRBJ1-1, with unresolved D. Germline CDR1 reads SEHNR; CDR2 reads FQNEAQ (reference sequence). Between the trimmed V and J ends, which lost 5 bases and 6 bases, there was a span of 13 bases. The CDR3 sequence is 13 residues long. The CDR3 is CASSIMGRPEAFF. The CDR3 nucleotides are TGTGCCAGCAGCATAATGGGCCGCCCTGAAGCTTTCTTT.

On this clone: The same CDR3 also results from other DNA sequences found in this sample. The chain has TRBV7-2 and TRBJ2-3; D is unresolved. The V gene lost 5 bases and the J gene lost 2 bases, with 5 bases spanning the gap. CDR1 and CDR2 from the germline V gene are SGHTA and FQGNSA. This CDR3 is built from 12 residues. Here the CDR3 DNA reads TGTGCCAGCAGCCTATACACAGATACGCAGTATTTT. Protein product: CASSLYTDTQYF.

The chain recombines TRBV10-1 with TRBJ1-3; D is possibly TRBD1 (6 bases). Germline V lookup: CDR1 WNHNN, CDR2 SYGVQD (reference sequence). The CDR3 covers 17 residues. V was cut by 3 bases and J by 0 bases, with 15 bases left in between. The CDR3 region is CASSDFAGGPSGNTIYF. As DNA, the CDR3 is TGCGCCAGCAGTGATTTCGCCGGGGGGCCCTCTGGAAACACCATATATTTT.

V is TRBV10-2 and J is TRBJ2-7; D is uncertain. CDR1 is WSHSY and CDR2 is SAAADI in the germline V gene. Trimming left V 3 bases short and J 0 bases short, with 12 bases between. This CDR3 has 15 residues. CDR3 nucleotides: TGCGCCAGCAGTGACCGGCAGGAAATCTCCTACGAGCAGTACTTC. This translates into CASSDRQEISYEQYF.

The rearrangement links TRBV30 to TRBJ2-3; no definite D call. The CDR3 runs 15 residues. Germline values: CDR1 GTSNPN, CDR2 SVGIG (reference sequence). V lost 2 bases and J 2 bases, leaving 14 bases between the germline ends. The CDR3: CAWSNQRLITDTQYF. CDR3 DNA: TGTGCCTGGAGTAACCAGCGCCTAATCACAGATACGCAGTATTTT.

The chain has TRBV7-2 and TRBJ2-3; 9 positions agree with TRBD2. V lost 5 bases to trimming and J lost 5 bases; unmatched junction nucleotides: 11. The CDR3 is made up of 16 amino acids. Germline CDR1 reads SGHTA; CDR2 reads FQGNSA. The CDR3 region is CASSLNSGGLVDTQYF. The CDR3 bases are TGTGCCAGCAGCCTAAATAGCGGGGGACTGGTAGATACGCAGTATTTT.